This record looks at one T cell receptor (beta chain) sequence and its context. The antigen this receptor binds is unknown. Within one base of it there is no much larger clone, and no base qualities were kept. At one collaborating source in Seattle, patients were enrolled during active infection and were followed longitudinally through the course of disease. Each collaborating institution followed its own protocols to collect whole blood in K2EDTA tubes. For TCRbeta analysis, collaborator samples were shipped as frozen whole blood, as isolated PBMCs, or as DNA extracted from either sample type. This entry is derived from a study of blood T cell repertoires in COVID-19 (TCRdb year 2020). Notes on the research overall: Collaborator samples came from the United States, Italy and Spain and covered acute and convalescent phases of COVID-19. The material from the prospective study consisted of cDNA or gDNA derived from T cells, B-cell-depleted T cells, or PBMCs. Subjects who had been exposed to COVID-19, were actively infected with it, or had recovered from it provided the deeply sampled blood TCRbeta repertoires that made up the dataset. The repertoires were released in a freely available public database intended as a resource for research on the immune response to SARS-CoV-2. The samples were drawn from two sources: the first 160 participants of the ongoing ImmuneRACE study, and 1,254 subjects contributed by 6 global collaborators. The sample metadata nearly always contained a de-identified subject ID, COVID-19 status, age in years and sex. Where HLA class I and class II types were available, the types were taken from metadata supplied by the sample provider, not from assay-based typing.

V is cut back by 7 bases and J by 8 bases, with 7 bases in the junction unmatched. Inclusive of the bounding cysteine and phenylalanine, the CDR3 is 12 residues long. Only the CDR3 part of the read is kept: 36 bases, read in frame from the first base. CDR1 and CDR2 were assigned from the germline V gene as SGHRS and YFSETQ. The immunoSEQ Assay, a bias-controlled multiplex PCR, was used to amplify TCRbeta CDR3 regions from genomic DNA. Per the source publication's procedure: The number of nucleated cells in each sample was estimated from the amplification of reference gene primers within the assay. To quantify the absolute abundance of each unique TCRbeta CDR3 rearrangement, sequence reads were collapsed and filtered. For each sample, productive Simpson clonality was calculated as the square root of Simpson's diversity index over productive rearrangements. The table was pulled from immuneACCESS by TCRdb, which kept in-frame rearrangements only. Such tables lose some clones; where checked, under half of the loss comes from unresolved V genes, and the rest has no known cause. The DNA gave D and trimming, while V, J and clone size come from that table. This sample lists about 300,000 clones; 75% to 90% were detected once. The ten largest account for over 5.5% of the sample.

The paper's findings and limits, for the study overall: The quantity of clinical and demographic metadata differed by source and by participant and was supplied without curation.

Sequenced material: peripheral blood. This TCR derives from a woman aged 50 to 65 with COVID-19, enrolled during active disease. In this chain, TRBV5-1 is recombined with TRBJ1-2, with 8 central nucleotides matching TRBD1. The CDR3 is CASLGQGGGYTF. In nucleotides, the sequence is TGCGCCAGCCTCGGACAGGGCGGGGGCTACACCTTC.